The next 30 T cell receptor beta chains were all read from a single sample in a study of OX40 agonist ivuxolimab in advanced cancers. The assay was immunoSEQ multiplex PCR, and TCRdb's table has in-frame clones only and misses some. The sample yields tens of thousands of clones, approximately 87% seen once. The specimen was CD4+ or CD8+ T cells sorted from blood, collected in a trial of the OX40 agonist ivuxolimab. The receptors were gathered from an adult with an advanced solid tumor such as melanoma, head and neck, liver or kidney cancer.

This rearrangement joins TRBV27 to TRBJ2-7; TRBD1 is a possible D gene (6 bases). V was shortened by 4 bases and J by 2 bases, with 18 bases between the two germline ends. Germline CDR1 reads MNHEY; CDR2 reads SMNVEV (reference sequence). The CDR3 is made up of 16 amino acids. The CDR3 DNA sequence: TGTGCCAGCAGTTCCCGCGTCGACAGGAAGGCCTACGAGCAGTACTTC. Protein product: CASSSRVDRKAYEQYF.

The CDR3 loop is CATSQFPGQGAADTQYF. CDR3 DNA: TGTGCCACCAGCCAATTTCCGGGACAGGGGGCAGCAGATACGCAGTATTTT. The chain employs TRBV15 and TRBJ2-3; 12 nucleotides align to TRBD1. Germline V lookup: CDR1 LNHNV, CDR2 YYDKDF (reference sequence). The CDR3 has 17 amino acids. Germline trimming cut 5 bases from V and 4 bases from J; bases unmatched to any gene: 10. The entire variable domain, with the rest obtained from reference TRBV15 and TRBJ2-3, is as follows: DAMVIQNPRYQVTQFGKPVTLSCSQTLNHNVMYWYQQKSSQAPKLLFHYYDKDFNNEADTPDNFQSRRPNTSFCFLDIRSPGLGDTAMYLCATSQFPGQGAADTQYFGPGTRLTVL.

This clone turned up a few times. This chain uses TRBV11-2 with TRBJ1-1, with TRBD1 identical over 7 bases. Germline CDR1 is SGHAT and CDR2 is FQNNGV. CDR3 length equals 13 residues. J gave up 6 bases and V 8 bases, and 9 bases lay outside the gene matches. The CDR3 loop is CASRQGNNPEAFF. The DNA of the CDR3 is TGTGCCAGCCGACAGGGCAATAATCCTGAAGCTTTCTTT.

V and J are TRBV19 and TRBJ1-1; 7 positions match TRBD1. The V gene end was trimmed by 4 bases and the J gene end by 0 bases; junction bases not matched to a gene: 5. The CDR3 covers 15 residues. The germline V gene has CDR1 LNHDA and CDR2 SQIVND (reference sequence). CDR3 coding DNA: TGTGCCAGTAGTACCTCAGGGGGAATGAACACTGAAGCTTTCTTT. Amino acids: CASSTSGGMNTEAFF.

V usage is TRBV5-1 and J usage is TRBJ2-7, with D hard to call. CDR1 and CDR2 from the germline V gene are SGHRS and YFSETQ. The V end lost 5 bases, the J end lost 1 base, and 10 bases lay between the germline ends. The CDR3 has 13 residues. The CDR3 sequence is CASRPGGSYEQYF. CDR3 bases: TGCGCCAGCAGACCTGGCGGATCCTACGAGCAGTACTTC.

The chain carries TRBV4-1 and TRBJ2-7; no clear D. The length of the CDR3 is 13 residues. CDR1 and CDR2 (germline): MGHRA, YSYEKL. Trimming cost V 1 base and J 3 bases, with 7 bases left between them. The CDR3 coding sequence is TGCGCCAGCAGCCAAGGACCGGACTACGAGCAGTACTTC. It translates to CASSQGPDYEQYF.

The gene calls are TRBV13 and TRBJ1-2, with 7 bases fitting TRBD1. The CDR3 loop spans 17 amino acids. V shed 0 bases and J 2 bases; nucleotides not matched to a gene: 9. Germline V gives CDR1 PRHDT, CDR2 FYEKMQ (reference sequence). CDR3 sequence (DNA): TGTGCCAGCAGCTTAGGAAACAGGGGAGTAGCGAACTATGGCTACACCTTC. It codes for CASSLGNRGVANYGYTF.

V gene TRBV7-2 combines with J gene TRBJ2-7; TRBD2 matches 10 bases. The CDR3 is 17 residues long. Unmatched junction bases numbered 20, after V lost 8 bases and J lost 7 bases. Germline V gives CDR1 SGHTA, CDR2 FQGNSA. The CDR3 nucleotides read TGTGCCAGCTGGGTGAGCGGGGGGGCCCCAGGGGAGAGGGAGCAGTACTTC. It is translated as CASWVSGGAPGEREQYF.

In its sample, this clone was seen once. The chain links TRBV28 to TRBJ1-5; 7 positions match TRBD1. CDR3 length equals 17 residues. Germline V lookup: CDR1 MDHEN, CDR2 SYDVKM. With 5 bases clipped from V and 6 bases from J, the junction kept 16 bases outside the gene matches. The CDR3 DNA reads TGTGCCAGCAGTAATCCCCTAAGACAGGGTGGTGGTCAGCCCCAGCATTTT. This codes for CASSNPLRQGGGQPQHF.

There are a few counts of this clone. The chain carries TRBV7-3 and TRBJ1-2, with unresolved D. Germline CDR1 SGHTA, CDR2 FQGTGA. V lost 2 bases and J lost 2, with 6 bases in between. The CDR3 consists of 13 residues. The CDR3 DNA reads TGTGCCAGCAGCTTAGGCGGAAACTATGGCTACACCTTC. Translating it yields CASSLGGNYGYTF. The entire variable domain, with the rest obtained from reference TRBV7-3 and TRBJ1-2, is as follows: GAGVSQTPSNKVTEKGKYVELRCDPISGHTALYWYRQSLGQGPEFLIYFQGTGAADDSGLPNDRFFAVRPEGSVSTLKIQRTERGDSAVYLCASSLGGNYGYTFGSGTRLTVV.

The genes are TRBV6-5 and TRBJ2-2; perhaps TRBD1 as D (5 bases). The CDR3 sequence is 16 residues long. Trimming took off 4 bases at V and 6 bases at J, with 18 bases between the two ends. Looked up from germline, CDR1 is MNHEY and CDR2 is SVGAGI. CDR3 residues: CASSFDSGNSPGELFF. The CDR3 DNA follows: TGTGCCAGCAGTTTCGACTCAGGGAACTCACCCGGGGAGCTGTTTTTT.

The chain uses TRBV7-2 and TRBJ2-1, with D uncertain. Trimming took off 5 bases at V and 1 base at J, with 9 bases between the two ends. The CDR3 extends over 14 amino acids. Germline V gene data show CDR1 as SGHTA and CDR2 as FQGNSA. The CDR3 DNA follows: TGTGCCAGCAGCGAAGAGCCGTCCTACAATGAGCAGTTCTTC. Protein sequence: CASSEEPSYNEQFF.

V is TRBV2 and J is TRBJ2-3; 8 bases fit TRBD1. Unmatched junction bases numbered 24, after V lost 1 base and J lost 6 bases. CDR1 and CDR2 (germline): SNHLY, FYNNEI. The CDR3 is 21 residues long. CDR3 loop: CASSEVPFGQGARLVSDTQYF. As DNA, the CDR3 is TGTGCCAGCAGTGAAGTCCCTTTTGGGCAGGGGGCGCGATTGGTCTCTGATACGCAGTATTTT.

This sequence joins TRBV5-4 and TRBJ2-3; 8 bases are shared with TRBD1. The CDR3 covers 17 residues. Unmatched junction bases numbered 6, after V lost 0 bases and J lost 0 bases. CDR1 is SGHNT and CDR2 is YYREEE in the germline V gene (reference sequence). CDR3 bases: TGTGCCAGCAGCTTGGTCTCAGGGGGCGGTAGCACAGATACGCAGTATTTT. Translated: CASSLVSGGGSTDTQYF. Full variable domain (missing parts from reference TRBV5-4 and TRBJ2-3): ETGVTQSPTHLIKTRGQQVTLRCSSQSGHNTVSWYQQALGQGPQFIFQYYREEENGRGNFPPRFSGLQFPNYSSELNVNALELDDSALYLCASSLVSGGGSTDTQYFGPGTRLTVL.

V is TRBV11-2 and J is TRBJ2-5; D is perhaps TRBD2 (5 bases). The V end was cut by 1 base, the J end by 3 bases, with 12 bases between. Germline CDR1 reads SGHAT; CDR2 reads FQNNGV. The CDR3 contains 15 residues. The CDR3 loop reads CASSLGQRTEETQYF. Here the CDR3 DNA reads TGTGCCAGCAGCTTAGGTCAGCGGACTGAAGAGACCCAGTACTTC.

This chain links TRBV15 with TRBJ2-1; a weak D match, TRBD2 (7 bases). The length of the CDR3 is 16 residues. Trimming pared 3 bases from V and 8 bases from J, leaving 20 bases between. Germline CDR1 and CDR2: LNHNV and YYDKDF (reference sequence). Here the CDR3 DNA reads TGTGCCACCAGCAGTCCAGGGGAGGGGTCCCACGATGAGCAGTTCTTC. Translated: CATSSPGEGSHDEQFF.

The gene calls are TRBV6-6 and TRBJ2-5; 7 nucleotides match TRBD2. V was clipped by 7 bases and J by 5 bases; unmatched bases: 4. Germline V gene sequence: CDR1 MNHNY, CDR2 SVGAGI (reference sequence). The CDR3 length is 12 residues. CDR3 residues: CASTLGGETQYF. Written as DNA, the CDR3 is TGTGCCAGCACCCTGGGAGGGGAGACCCAGTACTTC.

The chain joins TRBV29-1 to TRBJ2-7; D is undetermined. Per the germline V gene, CDR1 is SQVTM and CDR2 is ANQGSEA. This CDR3 comprises 11 residues. The CDR3, as DNA: TGCTCGGCTGGCAGCTCCTACGAGCAGTACTTC. Translation: CSAGSSYEQYF.

This chain connects TRBV6-4 to TRBJ2-3; a weak D match, TRBD1 (6 bases). This CDR3 contains 18 residues. Trimming removed 3 bases at V and 4 bases at J, with 23 bases between. Germline-derived CDR1 and CDR2 are MRHNA and SNTAGT. The CDR3 loop is CASSEGPWGRRKSDTQYF. The CDR3 DNA sequence: TGTGCCAGCAGTGAGGGGCCCTGGGGGCGGAGGAAATCAGATACGCAGTATTTT.

V usage is TRBV15 and J usage is TRBJ1-1; D possibly corresponds to TRBD1 (5 bases). CDR1 and CDR2 (germline): LNHNV, YYDKDF (reference sequence). Trimming stripped 0 bases from V and 6 bases from J, with 8 bases between. The CDR3 sequence is 13 residues long. The CDR3 sequence is CATSREGDAEAFF. CDR3 sequence (DNA): TGTGCCACCAGCAGAGAAGGGGATGCTGAAGCTTTCTTT. The whole variable domain, filled in from reference TRBV15 and TRBJ1-1, reads DAMVIQNPRYQVTQFGKPVTLSCSQTLNHNVMYWYQQKSSQAPKLLFHYYDKDFNNEADTPDNFQSRRPNTSFCFLDIRSPGLGDTAMYLCATSREGDAEAFFGQGTRLTVV.

Judged by abundance, this clone is medium-sized (0.01 to 0.1%). The chain is built from TRBV27 and TRBJ1-5; D is undetermined. CDR1 MNHEY and CDR2 SMNVEV come from the germline V gene (reference sequence). Trimming took 0 bases from V and 6 from J, leaving 12 bases between them. This CDR3 is built from 15 residues. The CDR3 here is CASSLSGSGSQPQHF. DNA for the CDR3: TGTGCCAGCAGTTTATCTGGGTCCGGGAGTCAGCCCCAGCATTTT.

This rearrangement joins TRBV4-3 to TRBJ1-6; TRBD1 agrees at 11 bases. This CDR3 is 15 amino acids long. The ends lost 4 bases at V and 7 bases at J; junction bases unmatched: 3. Germline assignment: CDR1 LGHNA and CDR2 YSLEER. The CDR3 loop is CASSPGQGANSPLHF. In DNA, the CDR3 is TGCGCCAGCAGCCCCGGACAGGGGGCCAATTCACCCCTCCACTTT.

CDR3 coding DNA: TGTGCCAGCAGCTTAAAGAACCTTATTTTGAACACTGAAGCTTTCTTT. Translated: CASSLKNLILNTEAFF. This chain uses TRBV13 with TRBJ1-1; D is uncertain. Looked up from germline, CDR1 is PRHDT and CDR2 is FYEKMQ (reference sequence). The CDR3 consists of 16 residues. Trimming left V 2 bases short and J 0 bases short, with 13 bases between.

The rearrangement links TRBV9 to TRBJ1-1; TRBD1 matches at 9 bases. Germline V gene data show CDR1 as SGDLS and CDR2 as YYNGEE. The CDR3 runs to 13 residues. V lost 0 bases, J lost 7 bases, and 1 base stayed unmatched. The CDR3 DNA is TGTGCCAGCAGCGTAGGACAGGGGGGTGAAGCTTTCTTT. Its protein is CASSVGQGGEAFF.

The chain joins TRBV10-3 to TRBJ1-5; D call uncertain. Trimming removed 2 bases at V and 1 base at J, with 6 bases between. The CDR3 consists of 14 residues. Germline values: CDR1 ENHRY, CDR2 SYGVKD. This CDR3 is CAISEGKSNQPQHF. DNA of the CDR3: TGTGCCATCAGTGAGGGGAAGAGCAATCAGCCCCAGCATTTT.

In its sample, this clone was seen a few times. The rearrangement joins TRBV4-3 to TRBJ2-5; D uncertain. In germline, CDR1 is LGHNA, CDR2 YSLEER. The CDR3 has 16 residues. Trimming pared 1 base from V and 4 bases from J, leaving 16 bases between. The CDR3 nucleotides read TGCGCCAGCAGCCAAGGCTTAGGGTTCGTCGGAGAGACCCAGTACTTC. This sequence encodes CASSQGLGFVGETQYF.

Written as DNA, the CDR3 is TGTGCCAGCAGCTCGCCCGGGACAGGGAATGAAGGCTACACCTTC. Translation: CASSSPGTGNEGYTF. The chain carries TRBV11-2 and TRBJ1-2, with 9 bases fitting TRBD1. J lost 8 bases, V lost 4 bases, and 11 bases had no gene match. CDR1 is SGHAT and CDR2 is FQNNGV in the germline V gene. CDR3 length: 15 amino acids.

The chain employs TRBV27 and TRBJ1-5; weak D call: TRBD1 (6 bases). V was clipped by 5 bases and J by 0 bases, with 14 bases between them. CDR3 size: 16 residues. Germline V gene lookup returns CDR1 MNHEY and CDR2 SMNVEV (reference sequence). CDR3 DNA sequence: TGTGCCAGCAGTCTCAGATACAGGGATAGCAATCAGCCCCAGCATTTT. Translating gives CASSLRYRDSNQPQHF.

This chain joins TRBV7-9 and TRBJ2-3; D could derive from TRBD1 or TRBD2 (5 bases each). CDR1 is SEHNR and CDR2 is FQNEAQ in the germline V gene (reference sequence). This CDR3 is built from 19 residues. V lost 2 bases to trimming and J lost 0 bases, with 21 bases between them. Written as DNA, the CDR3 is TGTGCCAGCAGCTTACCCAGAGACCACAGGACTTATAGCACAGATACGCAGTATTTT. It is translated as CASSLPRDHRTYSTDTQYF.

This clone was observed a single time. The V and J genes are TRBV15 and TRBJ2-3; 9 bases line up with TRBD2. The CDR3 is made up of 16 amino acids. V shed 4 bases, J shed 6 bases, and the junction held 11 bases outside the gene matches. Germline CDR1 is LNHNV and CDR2 is YYDKDF (reference sequence). CDR3 sequence reads: CATSTPTSGDRDTQYF. DNA for the CDR3: TGTGCCACCAGCACTCCGACTAGCGGAGATAGGGATACGCAGTATTTT.